The sequence of this TCR beta chain was determined in a study of shared clonotypes between healthy human individuals. Trimming shortened V by 5 bases and J by 5 bases, and 18 bases separated the two germline ends. Germline CDR1 reads SGHTA; CDR2 reads FQGTGA. The CDR3 has 15 amino acids. The protocol was immunoSEQ multiplex PCR, while the TCRdb copy is restricted to in-frame clones and leaves out a portion. Of 190,000 or so clones in the sample, about 66% were seen once. The source of this sequence is a man under 40 in good health. Material for sequencing was memory CD4+ T cells sorted from blood. Subset described: CD45RA-negative fraction. J is TRBJ2-5 and V is TRBV7-3; D possibly corresponds to TRBD2 (6 bases). This chain's CDR3 is CASSPKKGGMETQYF. The CDR3 DNA reads as TGTGCCAGCAGCCCCAAAAAGGGAGGTATGGAGACCCAGTACTTC.